This T cell receptor beta chain derives from a study of early T cells in non-severe SARS-CoV-2 infection. On the study more broadly: Alpha and beta chains were unpaired, from unsorted whole-blood bulk RNA.

In this sample, this clonotype turned up many times. Unique molecular identifier tags were affixed to discrete cDNA molecules. One entry per CDR3 protein, called by TCRdb with MiXCR from the 5' RACE reads. Seen here are 55,000 to 85,000 distinct CDR3 sequences, around 15% observed once, and the top ten hold over 12%. Germline CDR1 and CDR2: SGHAT and FQNNGV. The CDR3 consists of 18 residues. The V gene end was trimmed by 4 bases and the J gene end by 7 bases; junction bases not matched to a gene: 15. The chain carries TRBV11-2 and TRBJ2-1; 11 bases fit TRBD2. Material: whole blood. The clonotype was recovered from an adult who was a healthcare worker with PCR-confirmed SARS-CoV-2 infection or an uninfected control (not recorded which). The CDR3 DNA sequence: TGTGCCAGCAGCTCCCCTCGGGGTAGCGGGGGGGCAGGGAATGAGCAGTTCTTC. Translated, it gives CASSSPRGSGGAGNEQFF.